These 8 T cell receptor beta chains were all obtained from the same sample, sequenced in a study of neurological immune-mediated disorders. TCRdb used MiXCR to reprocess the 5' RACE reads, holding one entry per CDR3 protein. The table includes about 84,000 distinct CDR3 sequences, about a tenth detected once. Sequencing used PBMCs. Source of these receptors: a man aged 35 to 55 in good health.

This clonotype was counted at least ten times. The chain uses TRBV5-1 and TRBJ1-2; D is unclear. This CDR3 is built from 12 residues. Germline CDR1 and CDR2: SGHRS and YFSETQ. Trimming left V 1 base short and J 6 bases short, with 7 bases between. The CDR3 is CASSLSGNGYTF. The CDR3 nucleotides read TGCGCCAGCAGCTTGTCTGGGAATGGCTACACCTTC.

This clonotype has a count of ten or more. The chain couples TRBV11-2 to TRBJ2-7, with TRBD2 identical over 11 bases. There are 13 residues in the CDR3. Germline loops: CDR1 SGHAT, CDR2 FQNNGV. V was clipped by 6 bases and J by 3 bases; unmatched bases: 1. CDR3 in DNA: TGTGCCAGCAGACTAGCGGGAGACTACGAGCAGTACTTC. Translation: CASRLAGDYEQYF.

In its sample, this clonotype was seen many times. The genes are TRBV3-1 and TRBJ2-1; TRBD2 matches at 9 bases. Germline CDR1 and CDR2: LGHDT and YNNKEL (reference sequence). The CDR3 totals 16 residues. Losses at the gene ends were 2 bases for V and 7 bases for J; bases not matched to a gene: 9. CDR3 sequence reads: CASSQSGGTLGNEQFF. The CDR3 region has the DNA TGTGCCAGCAGCCAAAGCGGGGGGACCCTGGGTAATGAGCAGTTCTTC.

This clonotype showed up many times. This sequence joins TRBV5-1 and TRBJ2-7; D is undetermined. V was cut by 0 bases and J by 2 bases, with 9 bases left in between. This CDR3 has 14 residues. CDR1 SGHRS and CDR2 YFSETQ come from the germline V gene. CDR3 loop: CASSLEDQTYEQYF. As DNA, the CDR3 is TGCGCCAGCAGCTTGGAAGACCAGACCTACGAGCAGTACTTC.

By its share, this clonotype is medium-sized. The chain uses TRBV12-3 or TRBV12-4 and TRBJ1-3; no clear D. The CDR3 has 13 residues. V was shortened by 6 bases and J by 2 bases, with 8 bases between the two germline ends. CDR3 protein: CASRGTTGNTIYF. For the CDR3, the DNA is TGTGCCAGCAGGGGTACTACTGGAAACACCATATATTTT.

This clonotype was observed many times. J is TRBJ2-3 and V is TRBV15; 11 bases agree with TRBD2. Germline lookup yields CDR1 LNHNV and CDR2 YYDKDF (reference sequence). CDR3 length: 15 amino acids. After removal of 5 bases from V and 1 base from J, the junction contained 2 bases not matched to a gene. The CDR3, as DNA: TGTGCCACCAGCGTGGGACTAGCGGGCACAGATACGCAGTATTTT. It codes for CATSVGLAGTDTQYF.

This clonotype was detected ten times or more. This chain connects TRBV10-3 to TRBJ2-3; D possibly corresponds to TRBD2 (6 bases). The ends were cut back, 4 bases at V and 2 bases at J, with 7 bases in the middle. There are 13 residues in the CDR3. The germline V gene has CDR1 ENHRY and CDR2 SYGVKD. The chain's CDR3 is CAISGGLTDTQYF. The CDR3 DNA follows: TGTGCCATCAGTGGGGGACTCACAGATACGCAGTATTTT.

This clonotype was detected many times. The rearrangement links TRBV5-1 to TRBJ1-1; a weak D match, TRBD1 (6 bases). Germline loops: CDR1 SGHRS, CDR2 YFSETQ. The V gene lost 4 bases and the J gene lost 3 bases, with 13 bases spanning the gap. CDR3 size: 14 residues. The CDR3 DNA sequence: TGCGCCAGCAGCCCGGGGGACAAGTACACTGAAGCTTTCTTT. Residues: CASSPGDKYTEAFF.